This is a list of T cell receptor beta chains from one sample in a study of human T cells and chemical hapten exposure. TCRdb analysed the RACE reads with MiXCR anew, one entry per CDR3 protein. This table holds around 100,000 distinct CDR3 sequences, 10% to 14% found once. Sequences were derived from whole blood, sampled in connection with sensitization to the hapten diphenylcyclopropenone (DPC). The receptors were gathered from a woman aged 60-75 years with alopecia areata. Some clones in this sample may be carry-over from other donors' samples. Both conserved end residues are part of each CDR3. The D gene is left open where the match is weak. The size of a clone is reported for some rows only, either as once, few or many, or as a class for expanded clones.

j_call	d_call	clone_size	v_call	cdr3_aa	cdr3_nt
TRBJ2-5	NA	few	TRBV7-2	CASRPPGHRETQYF	TGTGCCAGCAGACCGCCGGGACACCGAGAGACCCAGTACTTC
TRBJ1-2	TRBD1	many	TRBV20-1	CSAPTGTALSGYTF	TGCAGTGCTCCCACCGGGACAGCTCTCTCGGGCTACACCTTC
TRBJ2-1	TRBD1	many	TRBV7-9	CASSLVGDRIRAGHYNEQFF	TGTGCCAGCAGCTTAGTGGGGGACAGGATTCGAGCCGGGCACTACAATGAGCAGTTCTTC
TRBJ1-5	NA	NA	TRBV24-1	CATSDGGNQPQHF	TGTGCCACCAGTGATGGGGGGAATCAGCCCCAGCATTTT
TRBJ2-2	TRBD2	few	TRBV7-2	CASSLLGLAVGELFF	TGTGCCAGCAGCTTACTGGGACTAGCTGTCGGGGAGCTGTTTTTT
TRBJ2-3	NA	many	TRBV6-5	CASSYSDYAADTQYF	TGTGCCAGCAGTTACTCAGACTATGCGGCGGATACGCAGTATTTT
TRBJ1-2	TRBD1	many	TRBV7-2	CASSLEGQSGGGYTF	TGTGCCAGCAGCTTAGAGGGACAGTCAGGTGGTGGCTACACCTTC
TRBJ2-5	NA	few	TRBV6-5	CASSYQGRTQYF	TGTGCCAGCAGTTACCAGGGACGGACCCAGTACTTC
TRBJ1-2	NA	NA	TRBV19	CASSTQREGNYGYTF	TGTGCCAGTAGTACGCAAAGGGAGGGTAACTATGGCTACACCTTC
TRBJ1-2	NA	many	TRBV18	CASSAGHTLRGYTF	TGTGCCAGCTCAGCGGGACACACCCTGCGTGGCTACACCTTC
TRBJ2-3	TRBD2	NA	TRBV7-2	CASSFRWGLGTDTQYF	TGTGCCAGCAGCTTTCGGTGGGGACTAGGAACAGATACGCAGTATTTT
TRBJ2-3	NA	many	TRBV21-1	CASSKAMTGGPCRDTQYF	TGTGCCAGCAGCAAAGCAATGACAGGGGGTCCATGCAGGGATACGCAGTATTTT
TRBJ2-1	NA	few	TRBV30	CAWSVLWAQARFF	TGTGCCTGGAGTGTACTATGGGCTCAGGCTAGGTTCTTC
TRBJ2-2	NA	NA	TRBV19	CASSATGELFF	TGTGCCAGTAGTGCCACCGGGGAGCTGTTTTTT
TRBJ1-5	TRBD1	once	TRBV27	CVTSGGLSQPQHF	TGTGTCACCTCAGGGGGGTTATCTCAGCCCCAGCATTTT
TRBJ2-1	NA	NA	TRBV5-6	CASSSQAGNEQFF	TGTGCCAGCAGCTCCCAGGCGGGGAATGAGCAGTTCTTC
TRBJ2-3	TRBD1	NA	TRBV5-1	CASSWDRYTDTQYF	TGCGCCAGCAGCTGGGACAGGTACACAGATACGCAGTATTTT
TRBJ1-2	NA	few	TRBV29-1	CSVVASDGYTF	TGCAGCGTTGTCGCGTCGGATGGCTACACCTTC
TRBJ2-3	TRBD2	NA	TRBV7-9	CASSPRTSGGRSDTQYF	TGTGCCAGCAGCCCACGGACTAGCGGGGGGCGGTCTGATACGCAGTATTTT
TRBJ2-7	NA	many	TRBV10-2	CASSESYEQYF	TGCGCCAGCAGTGAAAGCTACGAGCAGTACTTC
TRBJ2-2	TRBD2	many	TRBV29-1	CRFASGGGAWELFF	TGCAGATTCGCGAGTGGCGGGGGGGCCTGGGAGCTGTTTTTT
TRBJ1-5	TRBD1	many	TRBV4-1	CASSQVWGDRNQPQHF	TGCGCCAGCAGCCAAGTCTGGGGGGACAGAAATCAGCCCCAGCATTTT
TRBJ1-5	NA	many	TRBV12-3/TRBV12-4	CASSFGGHQPQHF	TGTGCCAGCAGTTTCGGGGGGCATCAGCCCCAGCATTTT
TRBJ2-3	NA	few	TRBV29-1	CSVAGGWRSDTQYF	TGCAGCGTTGCCGGGGGCTGGCGATCAGATACGCAGTATTTT
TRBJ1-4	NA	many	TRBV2	CASKAPWAPDSGILFF	TGTGCCAGCAAGGCGCCTTGGGCCCCTGATTCGGGTATACTGTTTTTT
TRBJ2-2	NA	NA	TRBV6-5	CASSQARAPNTGELFF	TGTGCCAGCAGCCAGGCCCGGGCCCCGAACACCGGGGAGCTGTTTTTT
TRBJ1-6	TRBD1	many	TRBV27	CASSLLSGTGYNSPLHF	TGTGCCAGCAGTTTGCTTTCCGGGACAGGTTATAATTCACCCCTCCACTTT
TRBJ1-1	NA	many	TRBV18	CASSPEWASTEAFF	TGTGCCAGCTCACCAGAATGGGCTTCTACTGAAGCTTTCTTT
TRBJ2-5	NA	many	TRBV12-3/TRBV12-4	CASSFEEGETQYF	TGTGCCAGCAGTTTCGAAGAAGGAGAGACCCAGTACTTC
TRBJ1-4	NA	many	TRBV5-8	CASTPRGVDEKLFF	TGTGCCAGCACCCCGCGAGGGGTGGATGAAAAACTGTTTTTT
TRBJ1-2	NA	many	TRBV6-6	CASSYGQGQGYTF	TGTGCCAGCAGTTACGGGCAGGGGCAGGGCTACACCTTC
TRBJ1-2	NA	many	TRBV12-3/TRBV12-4	CASSLGEVYGYTF	TGTGCCAGCAGTTTAGGGGAAGTCTATGGCTACACCTTC
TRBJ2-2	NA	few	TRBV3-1	CASSQEVTGELFF	TGTGCCAGCAGCCAAGAGGTAACCGGGGAGCTGTTTTTT
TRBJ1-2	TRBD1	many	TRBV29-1	CSADMDRGDGYTF	TGCAGCGCGGACATGGACAGGGGGGATGGCTACACCTTC
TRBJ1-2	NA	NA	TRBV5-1	CASSLVQGKYGYTF	TGCGCCAGCAGCTTGGTACAGGGAAAATATGGCTACACCTTC
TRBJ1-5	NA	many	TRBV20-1	CSASSQGMNQPQHF	TGCAGTGCGTCGAGCCAGGGGATGAATCAGCCCCAGCATTTT